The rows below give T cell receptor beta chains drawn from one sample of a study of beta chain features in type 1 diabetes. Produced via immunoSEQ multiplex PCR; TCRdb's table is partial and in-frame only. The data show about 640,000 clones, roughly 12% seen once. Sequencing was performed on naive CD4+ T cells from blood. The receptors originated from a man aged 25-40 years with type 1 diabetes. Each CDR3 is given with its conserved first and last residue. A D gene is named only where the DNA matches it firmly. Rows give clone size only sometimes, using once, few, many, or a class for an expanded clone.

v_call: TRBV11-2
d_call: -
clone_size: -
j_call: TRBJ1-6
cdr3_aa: CATTERVNSPLHF
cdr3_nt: TGTGCCACCACTGAGAGAGTTAATTCACCCCTCCACTTT

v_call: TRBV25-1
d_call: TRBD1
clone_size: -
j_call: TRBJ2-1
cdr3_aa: CASSERGTGGINEQFF
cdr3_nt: TGTGCCAGCAGTGAAAGAGGGACAGGGGGCATCAATGAGCAGTTCTTC

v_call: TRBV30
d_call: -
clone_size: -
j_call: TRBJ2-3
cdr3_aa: CAWSSRSTDTQYF
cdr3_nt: TGTGCCTGGAGCTCTCGGAGCACAGATACGCAGTATTTT

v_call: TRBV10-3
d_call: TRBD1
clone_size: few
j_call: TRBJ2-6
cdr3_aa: CAISVKSSATGSSGANVLTF
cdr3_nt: TGTGCCATCAGTGTTAAAAGTTCCGCGACAGGGTCCTCTGGGGCCAACGTCCTGACTTTC

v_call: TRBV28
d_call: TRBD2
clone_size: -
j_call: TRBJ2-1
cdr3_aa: CASSFGGALIEQFF
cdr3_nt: TGTGCCAGCAGTTTCGGGGGGGCTCTTATTGAGCAGTTCTTC

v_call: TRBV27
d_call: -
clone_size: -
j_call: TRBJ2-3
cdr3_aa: CASNRGQTAIDTQYF
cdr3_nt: TGTGCCAGCAATAGGGGTCAGACAGCGATAGATACGCAGTATTTT

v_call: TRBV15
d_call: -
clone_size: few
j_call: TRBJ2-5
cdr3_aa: CATSRDPGNQETQYF
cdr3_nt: TGTGCCACCAGCAGAGATCCCGGGAATCAAGAGACCCAGTACTTC

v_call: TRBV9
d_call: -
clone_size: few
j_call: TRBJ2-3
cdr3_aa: CASSVMGPNTQYF
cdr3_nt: TGTGCCAGCAGCGTAATGGGGCCAAATACGCAGTATTTT

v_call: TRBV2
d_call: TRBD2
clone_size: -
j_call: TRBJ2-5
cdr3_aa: CASTRDGTSETQYF
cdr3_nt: TGTGCCAGCACCCGAGACGGGACTAGCGAGACCCAGTACTTC

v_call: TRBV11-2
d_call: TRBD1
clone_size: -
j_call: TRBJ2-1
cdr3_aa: CASSAGQGTYNEQFF
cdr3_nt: TGTGCCAGCAGCGCCGGACAGGGGACCTACAATGAGCAGTTCTTC

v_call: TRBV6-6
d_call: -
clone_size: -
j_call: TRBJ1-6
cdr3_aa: CASSSWAGLLRSPLHF
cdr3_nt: TGTGCCAGCAGTTCGTGGGCAGGTCTACTTCGATCCCCCCTCCACTTT

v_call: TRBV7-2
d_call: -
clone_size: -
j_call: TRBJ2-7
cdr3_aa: CASSPLITNYEQYF
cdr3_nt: TGTGCCAGCAGCCCCCTGATAACTAATTACGAGCAGTACTTC

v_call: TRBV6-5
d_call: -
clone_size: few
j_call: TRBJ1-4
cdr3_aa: CASSRSRNEKLFF
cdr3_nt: TGTGCCAGCAGCCGGTCAAGGAATGAAAAACTGTTTTTT

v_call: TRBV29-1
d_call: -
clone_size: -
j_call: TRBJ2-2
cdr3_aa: CSVDDPGNTGELFF
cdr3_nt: TGCAGCGTTGATGATCCAGGGAACACCGGGGAGCTGTTTTTT

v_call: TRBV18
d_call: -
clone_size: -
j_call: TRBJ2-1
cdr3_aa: CASSRQGNEQFF
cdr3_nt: TGTGCCAGCTCGCGACAAGGGAATGAGCAGTTCTTC

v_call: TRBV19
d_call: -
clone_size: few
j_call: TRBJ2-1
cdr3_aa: CASTPTSSYNEQFF
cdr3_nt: TGTGCCAGTACTCCCACGAGCTCCTACAATGAGCAGTTCTTC

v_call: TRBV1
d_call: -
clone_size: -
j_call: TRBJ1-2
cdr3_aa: CTSSQETDHYGYTF
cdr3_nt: TGCACCAGCAGCCAAGAGACAGACCACTATGGCTACACCTTC

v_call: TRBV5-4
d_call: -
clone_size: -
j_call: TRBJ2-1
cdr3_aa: CASSVYNEQFF
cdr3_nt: TGTGCCAGCAGCGTCTACAATGAGCAGTTCTTC

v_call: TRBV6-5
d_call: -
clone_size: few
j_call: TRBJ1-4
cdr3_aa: CASSSNLLGNEKLFF
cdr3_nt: TGTGCCAGCAGTTCCAACTTACTCGGTAATGAAAAACTGTTTTTT

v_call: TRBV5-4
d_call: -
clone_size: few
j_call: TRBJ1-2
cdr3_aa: CASSLGLAPGYGYTF
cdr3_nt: TGTGCCAGCAGCTTGGGGCTGGCCCCGGGCTATGGCTACACCTTC

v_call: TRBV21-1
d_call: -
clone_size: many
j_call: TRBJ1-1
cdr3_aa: CASSKVAASGCEAFF
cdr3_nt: TGTGCCAGCAGCAAAGTGGCGGCCTCAGGCTGTGAAGCTTTCTTT

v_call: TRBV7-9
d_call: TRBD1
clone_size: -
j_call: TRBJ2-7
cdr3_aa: CAVIQGVRSYEQYF
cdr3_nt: TGTGCCGTGATTCAGGGGGTAAGGTCCTACGAGCAGTACTTC

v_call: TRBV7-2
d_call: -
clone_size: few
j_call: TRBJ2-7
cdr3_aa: CASSTGHPTYEQYF
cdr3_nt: TGTGCCAGCAGCACCGGACACCCAACCTACGAGCAGTACTTC

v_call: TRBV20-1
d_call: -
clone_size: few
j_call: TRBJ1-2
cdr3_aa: CSAIMTVYTF
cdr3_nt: TGCAGTGCTATCATGACAGTCTACACCTTC

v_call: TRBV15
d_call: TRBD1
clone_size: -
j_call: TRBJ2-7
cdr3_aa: CATSRDWESRQGPYEQYF
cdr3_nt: TGTGCCACCAGCAGAGATTGGGAAAGCCGACAGGGGCCCTACGAGCAGTACTTC

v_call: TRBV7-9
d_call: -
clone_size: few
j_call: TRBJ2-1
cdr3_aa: CASSPSLHEQFF
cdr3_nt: TGTGCCAGCAGCCCCAGCTTACATGAGCAGTTCTTC

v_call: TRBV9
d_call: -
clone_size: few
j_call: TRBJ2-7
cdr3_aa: CASSFGRSDIHEQYF
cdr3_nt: TGTGCCAGCAGCTTCGGACGGAGTGATATCCACGAGCAGTACTTC

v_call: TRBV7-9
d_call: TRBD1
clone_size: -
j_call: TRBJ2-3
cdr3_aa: CASSKLDRGPDTQYF
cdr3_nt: TGTGCCAGCAGCAAGTTGGACAGGGGGCCAGATACGCAGTATTTT

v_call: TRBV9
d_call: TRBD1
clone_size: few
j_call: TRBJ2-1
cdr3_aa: CASSVTGEYGEQFF
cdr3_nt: TGTGCCAGCAGCGTCACAGGGGAATATGGTGAGCAGTTCTTC

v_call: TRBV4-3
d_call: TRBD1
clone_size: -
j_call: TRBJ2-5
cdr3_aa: CASSRGQGRGETQYF
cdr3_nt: TGCGCCAGCAGCCGCGGACAGGGAAGGGGAGAGACCCAGTACTTC

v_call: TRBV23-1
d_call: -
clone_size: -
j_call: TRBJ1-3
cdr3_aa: CASSQSVGKRNTIYF
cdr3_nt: TGCGCCAGCAGTCAATCGGTCGGGAAAAGAAACACCATATATTTT

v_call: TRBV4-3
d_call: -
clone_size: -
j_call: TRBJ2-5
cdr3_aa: CASSQGYGPGETQYF
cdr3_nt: TGCGCCAGCAGCCAAGGTTACGGACCCGGCGAAACCCAGTACTTC

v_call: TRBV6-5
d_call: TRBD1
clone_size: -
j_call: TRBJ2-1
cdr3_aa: CASSPRDRARNEQFF
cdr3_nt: TGTGCCAGCAGTCCCAGGGACAGGGCACGCAATGAGCAGTTCTTC

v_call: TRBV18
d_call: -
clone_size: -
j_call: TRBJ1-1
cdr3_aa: CASSLLDSEAFF
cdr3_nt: TGTGCCAGCTCTCTGCTCGACAGCGAAGCTTTCTTT

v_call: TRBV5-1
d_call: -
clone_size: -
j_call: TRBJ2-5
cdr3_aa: CASSLATGRGETQYF
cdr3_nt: TGCGCCAGCAGCTTGGCGACAGGGAGGGGAGAGACCCAGTACTTC

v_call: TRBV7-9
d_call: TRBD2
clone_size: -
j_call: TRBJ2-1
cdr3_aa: CASSSREGSGNNEQFF
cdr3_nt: TGTGCCAGCAGCTCCCGGGAAGGTAGCGGGAACAATGAGCAGTTCTTC

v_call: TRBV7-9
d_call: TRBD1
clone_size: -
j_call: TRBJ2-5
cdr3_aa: CASSPTGVGTQETQYF
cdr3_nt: TGTGCCAGCAGCCCTACAGGGGTTGGGACCCAAGAGACCCAGTACTTC

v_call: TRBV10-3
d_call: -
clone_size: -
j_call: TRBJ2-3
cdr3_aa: CAISESIGASLAGTDTQYF
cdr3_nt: TGTGCCATCAGTGAGTCGATTGGCGCTAGTCTGGCTGGCACAGATACGCAGTATTTT

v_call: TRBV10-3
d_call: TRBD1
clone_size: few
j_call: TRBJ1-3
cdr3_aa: CATGGGAGNTIYF
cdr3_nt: TGTGCCACAGGGGGAGGTGCTGGAAACACCATATATTTT

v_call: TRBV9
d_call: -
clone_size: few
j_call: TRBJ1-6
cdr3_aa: CASSVMGNSPLHF
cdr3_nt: TGTGCCAGCAGCGTAATGGGTAATTCACCCCTCCACTTT

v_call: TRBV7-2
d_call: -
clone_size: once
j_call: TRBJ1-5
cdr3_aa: CASSLVAASNQPQHF
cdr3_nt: TGTGCCAGCAGCTTAGTGGCAGCTAGCAATCAGCCCCAGCATTTT

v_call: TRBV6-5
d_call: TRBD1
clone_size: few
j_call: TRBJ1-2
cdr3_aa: CASSTGEGSGRYTF
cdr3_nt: TGTGCCAGCAGTACAGGGGAGGGCTCCGGTCGCTACACCTTC

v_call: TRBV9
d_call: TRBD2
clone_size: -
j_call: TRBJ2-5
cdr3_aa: CASSVSGGSQETQYF
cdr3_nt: TGTGCCAGCAGCGTTAGCGGGGGCTCACAAGAGACCCAGTACTTC

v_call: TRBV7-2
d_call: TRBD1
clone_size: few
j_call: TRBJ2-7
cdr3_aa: CASSLGTGAHEQYF
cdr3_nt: TGTGCCAGCAGCTTGGGGACAGGGGCCCACGAGCAGTACTTC